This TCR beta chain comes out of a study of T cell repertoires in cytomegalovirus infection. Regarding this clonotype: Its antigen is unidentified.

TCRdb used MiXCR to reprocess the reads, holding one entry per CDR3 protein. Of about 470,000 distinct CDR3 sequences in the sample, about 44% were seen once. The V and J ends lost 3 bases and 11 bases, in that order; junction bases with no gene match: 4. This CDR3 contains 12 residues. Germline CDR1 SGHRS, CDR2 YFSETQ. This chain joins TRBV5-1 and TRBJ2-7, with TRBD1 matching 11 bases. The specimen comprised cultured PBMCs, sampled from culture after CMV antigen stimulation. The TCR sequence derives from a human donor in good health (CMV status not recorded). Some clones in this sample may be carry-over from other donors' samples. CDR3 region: CASSSGQGAEYF. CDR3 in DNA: TGCGCCAGCAGCTCAGGACAGGGGGCAGAGTACTTC.